Listed here are 30 T cell receptor beta chains from one sample, sequenced in a study of T-cell reconstitution after alpha-beta-depleted transplantation in children. Construction of the TCRbeta library involved unique molecular identifiers. TCRdb recomputed calls from the PCR reads with MiXCR, one row per CDR3 protein. The table lists about 7,200 distinct CDR3 sequences, 5% to 5.5% of them singletons, with roughly 24% in the top ten. The material was PBMCs, mostly from graft donor cells, obtained 180 days after TCRalphabeta/CD19-depleted stem cell transplant. These receptors all come from a child younger than two who had a stem cell transplant for acute myeloid leukemia, so the T cells may come from the graft donor.

This clonotype counts as large (0.1 to 1%). Here the CDR3 DNA reads TGTGCCAGCAGCGGGGAAGGGAGCGGGAGAATCGGTGAGCAGTTCTTC. Protein sequence: CASSGEGSGRIGEQFF. The J gene is TRBJ2-1, the V gene TRBV3-1, with TRBD2 matching over 8 bases. Germline V gives CDR1 LGHDT, CDR2 YNNKEL (reference sequence). With V trimmed by 5 bases and J by 9 bases, 15 bases remained unmatched. The CDR3 loop spans 16 amino acids.

This clonotype has at least ten counts. The V call is TRBV6-1, the J call TRBJ1-6; 9 nucleotides match TRBD1. CDR1 is MNHNS, CDR2 SASEGT, per germline. This CDR3 comprises 18 residues. Germline trimming cut 2 bases from V and 0 bases from J; bases unmatched to any gene: 5. The CDR3 DNA reads as TGTGCCAGCAGTGAAAGGACAGGGGCGAGCTCCTATAATTCACCCCTCCACTTT. Protein sequence: CASSERTGASSYNSPLHF.

This clonotype was detected a few times. The V call is TRBV11-1, the J call TRBJ1-1; D remains unclear. This CDR3 is built from 13 residues. Germline-derived CDR1 and CDR2 are SGHAT and FQDESV (reference sequence). CDR3 region: CTLSSLGTTEAFF. The CDR3 nucleotides read TGTACCCTCAGCTCTTTAGGAACCACTGAAGCTTTCTTT.

This clonotype has a count of ten or more. This chain connects TRBV5-1 to TRBJ2-5; D possibly corresponds to TRBD1 (6 bases). Trimming took off 0 bases at V and 1 base at J, with 10 bases between the two ends. The CDR3 totals 15 residues. Germline loops: CDR1 SGHRS, CDR2 YFSETQ. The CDR3 DNA reads TGCGCCAGCAGCTTGGTTGGACAGAGCCAAGAGACCCAGTACTTC. Translation: CASSLVGQSQETQYF.

By share, this clonotype counts as medium-sized. The J gene is TRBJ2-5, the V gene TRBV20-1; 7 bases match TRBD2. The CDR3 runs to 15 residues. CDR1 and CDR2 (germline): DFQATT, SNEGSKA (reference sequence). Germline trimming cut 6 bases from V and 3 bases from J; bases unmatched to any gene: 13. The CDR3 loop reads CSATTTPGGKETQYF. As DNA, the CDR3 is TGCAGTGCCACCACTACGCCGGGGGGTAAAGAGACCCAGTACTTC.

This clonotype was recorded at least ten times. The CDR3, as DNA: TGTGCCAGCAGTACGACCGGGACAGCCCCCGGGGAGCTGTTTTTT. Translating gives CASSTTGTAPGELFF. The rearrangement joins TRBV7-3 to TRBJ2-2; 7 nucleotides align to TRBD1. J was trimmed by 6 bases and V by 6 bases; bases with no gene match: 10. The CDR3 runs 15 residues. Germline V lookup: CDR1 SGHTA, CDR2 FQGTGA.

The table lists this clonotype with many counts. The V gene is TRBV15, the J gene TRBJ1-2; D is unclear. The germline V and J ends were trimmed by 0 bases and 6 bases, with 17 bases remaining between them. Germline V gene data show CDR1 as LNHNV and CDR2 as YYDKDF (reference sequence). This CDR3 region has 16 residues. CDR3 residues: CATSREHSLGQNGYTF. As DNA, the CDR3 is TGTGCCACCAGCAGAGAACATAGTCTCGGTCAGAATGGCTACACCTTC.

This clonotype has a count of ten or more. This rearrangement joins TRBV28 to TRBJ2-5, with 8 bases lining up with TRBD1. Trimming cost V 4 bases and J 5 bases; bases outside gene matches: 6. Germline V gene lookup returns CDR1 MDHEN and CDR2 SYDVKM. This CDR3 contains 14 residues. CDR3 DNA: TGTGCCAGCAGTTCAGGGGGCCCAATTGAGACCCAGTACTTC. This encodes CASSSGGPIETQYF.

This clonotype was seen a few times. V is TRBV5-6 and J is TRBJ1-2; possible D gene TRBD1, 5 bases. V was pared by 9 bases and J by 4 bases, with 19 bases between. Germline CDR1 is SGHDT and CDR2 is YYEEEE. The CDR3 runs to 14 residues. CDR3 DNA sequence: TGTGCCATGAGCCCCGGGACTAAAACCTATGGCTACACCTTC. As protein: CAMSPGTKTYGYTF.

This clonotype came up many times. The chain employs TRBV4-3 and TRBJ2-7, with D perhaps TRBD2 (5 bases). This CDR3 comprises 15 residues. Trimming shortened V by 0 bases and J by 4 bases, and 13 bases separated the two germline ends. Germline V gives CDR1 LGHNA, CDR2 YSLEER. The CDR3 sequence is CASSQDTRVGYEQYF. The CDR3 region has the DNA TGCGCCAGCAGCCAAGATACTAGGGTGGGATACGAGCAGTACTTC.

This clonotype was seen many times. This chain links TRBV28 with TRBJ2-3; tentative D call: TRBD1 (6 bases). The CDR3 loop spans 14 amino acids. Germline lookup yields CDR1 MDHEN and CDR2 SYDVKM. The V and J ends lost 5 bases and 4 bases respectively, with 13 bases between them. CDR3 DNA: TGTGCCAGCAGTAAGACCAGGGGACCAGATACGCAGTATTTT. This encodes CASSKTRGPDTQYF.

This clonotype was seen ten or more times. A read error may account for a junction end that differs from germline. The chain recombines TRBV12-3 or TRBV12-4 with TRBJ2-2; TRBD2 matches at 8 bases. The length of the CDR3 is 18 residues. The CDR3 loop reads CAISFGGVGTSLHRELFF. The CDR3 DNA reads as TGTGCCATCAGTTTTGGAGGTGTCGGGACTAGTTTACACAGGGAGCTGTTTTTT.

This clonotype was picked up many times. The J gene is TRBJ2-1, the V gene TRBV28; 9 nucleotides line up with TRBD2. There are 15 residues in the CDR3. The ends lost 9 bases at V and 6 bases at J; junction bases unmatched: 12. Germline CDR1 MDHEN, CDR2 SYDVKM. The CDR3 spells CASNPIAGVLNEQFF. The CDR3 DNA reads as TGTGCCAGTAACCCTATAGCGGGAGTCCTCAATGAGCAGTTCTTC.

Ten or more counts support this clonotype. The chain links TRBV6-2 or TRBV6-3 to TRBJ2-1; 8 bases agree with TRBD1. Trimming cost V 7 bases and J 1 base; bases outside gene matches: 18. The germline V gene encodes CDR1 MNHEY and CDR2 SVGEGT. The CDR3 has 19 amino acids. The CDR3 here is CASTKRTGGTWFSYNEQFF. CDR3 coding DNA: TGTGCCAGCACCAAACGTACAGGGGGAACATGGTTTTCCTACAATGAGCAGTTCTTC.

At least ten counts were recorded for this clonotype. The chain combines TRBV6-5 with TRBJ2-7; the match to TRBD1 covers 8 bases. Unmatched junction bases numbered 1, after V lost 5 bases and J lost 7 bases. Germline V CDR1 and CDR2: MNHEY, SVGAGI. The length of the CDR3 is 11 residues. The CDR3 here is CASSRQGEQYF. The CDR3 coding sequence is TGTGCCAGCAGTCGACAGGGGGAGCAGTACTTC.

The table lists this clonotype with a few counts. The chain uses TRBV18 and TRBJ2-7, with TRBD1 matching over 9 bases. J was trimmed by 3 bases and V by 8 bases; bases with no gene match: 11. The CDR3 runs to 15 residues. The germline V gene encodes CDR1 KGHSH and CDR2 LQKENI. The CDR3 loop is CASQQWTGAFYEQYF. In DNA form, the CDR3 reads TGTGCCAGCCAACAGTGGACAGGGGCCTTCTACGAGCAGTACTTC.

By its share, this clonotype is medium-sized. The rearrangement uses TRBV5-5 and TRBJ1-5; the match to TRBD1 covers 10 bases. This CDR3 contains 16 residues. Unmatched junction bases numbered 5, after V lost 0 bases and J lost 5 bases. The germline CDR1 and CDR2 sequences are SGHKS and YYEKEE (reference sequence). CDR3 nucleotide sequence: TGTGCCAGCAGCTTGGTCAGGACAGGGGGGGATCAGCCCCAGCATTTT. Encoded protein: CASSLVRTGGDQPQHF.

This clonotype is medium-sized by share. This chain connects TRBV6-6 to TRBJ2-7; D is undetermined. CDR1 MNHNY and CDR2 SVGAGI come from the germline V gene (reference sequence). The CDR3 consists of 13 residues. The DNA for the CDR3 is TGTGCAGCCAGCGTCCCAGAAGGTAACGAGCAGTACTTC. Its translation is CAASVPEGNEQYF.

This clonotype qualifies as medium-sized. This sequence joins TRBV6-5 and TRBJ1-5, with 11 bases matching TRBD1. With V trimmed by 7 bases and J by 0 bases, 8 bases remained unmatched. The CDR3 is 17 residues long. Germline loops: CDR1 MNHEY, CDR2 SVGAGI. Here the CDR3 reads CASTKDRGHDSNQPQHF. The CDR3 bases are TGTGCCAGCACCAAGGACAGGGGGCATGATAGCAATCAGCCCCAGCATTTT.

This clonotype was recorded at least ten times. This sequence joins TRBV27 and TRBJ2-2, with a weak D call TRBD1 (5 bases). The V end was cut by 3 bases, the J end by 8 bases, with 10 bases between. Per germline, CDR1 MNHEY and CDR2 SMNVEV (reference sequence). CDR3 size: 13 residues. The CDR3 reads CASSFRGSGELFF. The CDR3 DNA reads TGTGCCAGCAGTTTTAGGGGCTCAGGGGAGCTGTTTTTT.

This clonotype showed up many times. V and J are TRBV4-3 and TRBJ2-1; D is uncertain. V dropped 4 bases and J dropped 0 bases, with 13 bases sitting between them. Germline assignment: CDR1 LGHNA and CDR2 YSLEER. This CDR3 comprises 16 residues. CDR3 residues: CASSPPTVVSYNEQFF. CDR3 nucleotide sequence: TGCGCCAGCAGCCCGCCCACAGTGGTCTCCTACAATGAGCAGTTCTTC.

This clonotype ranks as medium-sized (0.01 to 0.1%). The chain carries TRBV12-3 or TRBV12-4 and TRBJ1-5; D remains unclear. This CDR3 has 15 residues. V lost 2 bases to trimming and J lost 0 bases, with 8 bases between them. CDR3 coding DNA: TGTGCCAGCAGTTTATTACCGAATAGCAATCAGCCCCAGCATTTT. The encoded protein is CASSLLPNSNQPQHF.

This clonotype has a count of ten or more. The chain uses TRBV7-9 and TRBJ1-1; 7 nucleotides align to TRBD1. V was clipped by 3 bases and J by 8 bases; unmatched bases: 9. Germline CDR1 reads SEHNR; CDR2 reads FQNEAQ (reference sequence). CDR3 length: 14 amino acids. The CDR3 sequence: CASSFQSGQAEAFF. CDR3 DNA sequence: TGTGCCAGCAGCTTCCAATCCGGACAGGCCGAAGCTTTCTTT.

In this sample, this clonotype turned up many times. V usage is TRBV4-3 and J usage is TRBJ2-3; D ambiguous. The V end lost 0 bases, the J end lost 7 bases, and 8 bases lay between the germline ends. This CDR3 is built from 13 residues. Germline V gene lookup returns CDR1 LGHNA and CDR2 YSLEER. This CDR3 is CASSQDIVNTQYF. In DNA form, the CDR3 reads TGCGCCAGCAGCCAAGATATCGTAAATACGCAGTATTTT.

This clonotype has ten or more counts. The rearrangement uses TRBV7-9 and TRBJ1-3; 10 nucleotides line up with TRBD1. The trim removed 4 bases at V and 2 bases at J, leaving 2 bases unmatched. Germline V gives CDR1 SEHNR, CDR2 FQNEAQ (reference sequence). CDR3 length equals 15 residues. The CDR3 region is CASSWGTGAGNTIYF. DNA of the CDR3: TGTGCCAGCAGCTGGGGGACAGGGGCTGGAAACACCATATATTTT. The full variable domain, completed using reference TRBV7-9 and TRBJ1-3, is DTGVSQNPRHKITKRGQNVTFRCDPISEHNRLYWYRQTLGQGPEFLTYFQNEAQLEKSRLLSDRFSAERPKGSFSTLEIQRTEQGDSAMYLCASSWGTGAGNTIYFGEGSWLTVV.

The J gene is TRBJ2-7, the V gene TRBV12-5; D is uncertain. In germline, CDR1 is LGHNT, CDR2 FRNRAP. This CDR3 is 12 amino acids long. Trimming took off 5 bases at V and 4 bases at J, with 9 bases between the two ends. The CDR3 loop reads CASGPLMYEQYF. CDR3 DNA sequence: TGTGCTAGTGGTCCCCTGATGTACGAGCAGTACTTC.

This clonotype appeared many times. The chain joins TRBV20-1 to TRBJ2-1; TRBD1 matches 9 bases. Per the germline V gene, CDR1 is DFQATT and CDR2 is SNEGSKA (reference sequence). The CDR3 is made up of 14 amino acids. The V and J ends lost 3 bases and 4 bases, in that order; junction bases with no gene match: 4. The CDR3 coding sequence is TGCAGTGCTAGTGGGGACAGGGATTACAATGAGCAGTTCTTC. Translating it yields CSASGDRDYNEQFF.

This clonotype is labeled medium-sized. V usage is TRBV5-6 and J usage is TRBJ2-5, with 11 bases that match TRBD1. Germline V CDR1 and CDR2: SGHDT, YYEEEE. The CDR3 contains 14 residues. V shed 7 bases and J 1 base; nucleotides not matched to a gene: 3. CDR3 loop: CASGTGGIQETQYF. In DNA form, the CDR3 reads TGTGCCAGCGGGACAGGGGGAATCCAAGAGACCCAGTACTTC.

By sample fraction, this clonotype is large (0.1 to 1%). The chain links TRBV3-1 to TRBJ2-2; 8 bases agree with TRBD2. Trimming removed 1 base from V and 7 bases from J; junction bases left unmatched: 8. CDR1 LGHDT and CDR2 YNNKEL come from the germline V gene (reference sequence). This CDR3 spans 16 amino acids. CDR3 bases: TGTGCCAGCAGCCAAGGAAGCGGGAGTAGCATCGGGGAGCTGTTTTTT. It codes for CASSQGSGSSIGELFF.

The gene calls are TRBV5-6 and TRBJ2-1; D gene unclear. Per germline, CDR1 SGHDT and CDR2 YYEEEE. CDR3 length equals 14 residues. Trimming cost V 4 bases and J 5 bases, with 13 bases left between them. The CDR3 spells CASSLSGRNNEQFF. CDR3 in DNA: TGTGCCAGCAGCCTTTCAGGCAGGAACAATGAGCAGTTCTTC.